This T cell receptor (beta chain) was documented in a study of CD8 T cells in ankylosing spondylitis. This clonotype has at least ten counts. As yet, its antigen is unknown. Overall study findings and caveats: Past studies reported some motif variants in reactive arthritis synovial fluid and blood. Disease-linked clones had a CD8+ phenotype and relatively low frequency in peripheral blood.

Deletions cut 4 bases from V and 6 bases from J, with 11 bases between. Germline lookup yields CDR1 SGHRS and CDR2 YFSETQ. This CDR3 contains 13 residues. Quantitative 5'-RACE with molecular barcodes produced the TCR beta libraries. Each CDR3 protein is one row after TCRdb ran MiXCR on the 5' RACE reads. The sample lists hundreds of thousands of distinct CDR3 sequences, roughly 25% occurring once. The source material was blood, either unsorted or a sorted T cell fraction (not recorded which). This clonotype was sampled from a male donor with ankylosing spondylitis or in good health (not recorded which). The V gene is TRBV5-1, the J gene TRBJ2-1; the D gene is possibly TRBD2 (6 bases). The CDR3 region has the DNA TGCGCCAGCAGCCCGGGACTCTTCAATGAGCAGTTCTTC. Translation: CASSPGLFNEQFF.